Described below is a single TCR beta chain sequence and its context. Some clones are missing from TCRdb's copy, which holds only in-frame ones; the method was immunoSEQ multiplex PCR. The table records about 140,000 clones, around 87% of them present only once. This specimen comes from a study of cytomegalovirus exposure and HLA in healthy donors. The CDR3 runs to 18 residues. The V segment lost 0 bases and the J segment 4 bases; nucleotides outside the gene matches: 14. Germline V gene lookup returns CDR1 LNHNV and CDR2 YYDKDF (reference sequence). The gene calls are TRBV15 and TRBJ2-7, with 8 positions matching TRBD1. The origin of this receptor is a young man in good health and CMV-seropositive. The sequenced material came from PBMCs. The chain's CDR3 is CATSRDQRRTGYRYEQYF. Here the CDR3 DNA reads TGTGCCACCAGCAGAGATCAGAGGAGGACAGGGTATCGGTACGAGCAGTACTTC. The complete variable domain, with remaining parts taken from reference TRBV15 and TRBJ2-7, reads DAMVIQNPRYQVTQFGKPVTLSCSQTLNHNVMYWYQQKSSQAPKLLFHYYDKDFNNEADTPDNFQSRRPNTSFCFLDIRSPGLGDTAMYLCATSRDQRRTGYRYEQYFGPGTRLTVT.